The TCR beta chain described here comes from a study of blood T cell repertoires in COVID-19. About the study: Collection of acute and convalescent COVID-19 samples took place in the United States, Italy and Spain.

Study processing details: Estimates of nucleated cell counts were drawn from the amplification of reference gene primers. The table came from immunoSEQ multiplex PCR; TCRdb's copy has only in-frame clones and leaves some out. The V and J calls and clone size are taken from that table; D and trimming were inferred from the DNA. The repertoire holds hundreds of thousands of clones, 75% to 90% seen once, with approximately 1.2% in the top ten. This CDR3 spans 18 amino acids. Losses at the gene ends were 3 bases for V and 4 bases for J; bases not matched to a gene: 18. Per germline, CDR1 PRHDT and CDR2 FYEKMQ (reference sequence).

The TCR sequence derives from a man aged 25-45 years who had recovered from COVID-19. The gene calls are TRBV13 and TRBJ2-7; 7 bases align to TRBD2. The sample comprised PBMCs or T cells enriched from blood (not recorded which). CDR3 amino acids: CASSFPPLVTSIIYEQYF. The CDR3 DNA reads TGTGCCAGCAGCTTCCCACCCCTGGTGACTAGCATAATTTACGAGCAGTACTTC.